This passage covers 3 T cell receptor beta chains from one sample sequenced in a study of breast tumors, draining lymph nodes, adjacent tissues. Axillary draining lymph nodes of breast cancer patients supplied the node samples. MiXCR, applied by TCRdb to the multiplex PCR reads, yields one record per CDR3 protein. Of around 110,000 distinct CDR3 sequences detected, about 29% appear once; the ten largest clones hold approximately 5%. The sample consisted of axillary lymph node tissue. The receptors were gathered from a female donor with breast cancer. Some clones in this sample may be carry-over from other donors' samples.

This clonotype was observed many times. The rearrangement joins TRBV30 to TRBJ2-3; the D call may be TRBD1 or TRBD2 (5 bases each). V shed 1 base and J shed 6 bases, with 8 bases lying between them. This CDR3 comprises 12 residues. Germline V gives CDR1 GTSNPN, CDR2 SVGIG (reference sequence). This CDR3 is CAWSGGADTQYF. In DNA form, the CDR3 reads TGTGCCTGGAGTGGAGGGGCGGATACGCAGTATTTT. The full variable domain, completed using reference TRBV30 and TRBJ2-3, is SQTIHQWPATLVQPVGSPLSLECTVEGTSNPNLYWYRQAAGRGLQLLFYSVGIGQISSEVPQNLSASRPQDRQFILSSKKLLLSDSGFYLCAWSGGADTQYFGPGTRLTVL.

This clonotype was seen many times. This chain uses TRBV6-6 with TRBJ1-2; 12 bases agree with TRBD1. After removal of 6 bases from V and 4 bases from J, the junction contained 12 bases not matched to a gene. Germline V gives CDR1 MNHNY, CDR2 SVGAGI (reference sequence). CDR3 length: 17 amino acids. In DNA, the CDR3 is TGTGCCAGCAGGCCCGGGACAGGGGGCGCCGGGGGCTATGGCTACACCTTC. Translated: CASRPGTGGAGGYGYTF.

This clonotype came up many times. The CDR3 nucleotides read TGCGCCAGCAGCCAAGGACAGGGCGCTTCCGAGCAGTACTTC. Protein product: CASSQGQGASEQYF. V gene TRBV5-1 combines with J gene TRBJ2-7, with TRBD1 matching over 8 bases. Germline V gene data show CDR1 as SGHRS and CDR2 as YFSETQ. The V segment lost 4 bases and the J segment 6 bases; nucleotides outside the gene matches: 9. The length of the CDR3 is 14 residues.